A single sample is the source of the 8 T cell receptor beta chains below, sequenced in a study of T-cell reconstitution after alpha-beta-depleted transplantation in children. During its preparation, the TCRbeta library received unique molecular identifiers. Via MiXCR, TCRdb re-called the PCR reads, giving one row per CDR3 protein. The top ten hold roughly 31% of the sample, which has about a million distinct CDR3 sequences, about 31% seen once. The material sequenced was PBMCs, mostly from graft donor cells, taken 360 days after TCRalphabeta/CD19-depleted stem cell transplant. The receptors stem from a boy under three years old who had a stem cell transplant for SCID, so the T cells may come from the graft donor.

The chain combines TRBV5-6 with TRBJ2-1; no firm D call. The V and J ends lost 0 bases and 11 bases respectively, with 9 bases between them. CDR1 is SGHDT, CDR2 YYEEEE, per germline. This CDR3 is 12 amino acids long. In DNA form, the CDR3 reads TGTGCCAGCAGCTTGGGCATGACAAAGCAGTTCTTC. It codes for CASSLGMTKQFF.

A few counts support this clonotype. The rearrangement links TRBV20-1 to TRBJ2-1, with TRBD2 matching over 10 bases. Germline loops: CDR1 DFQATT, CDR2 SNEGSKA (reference sequence). V gave up 0 bases and J gave up 10 bases; unmatched junction bases: 6. This CDR3 comprises 14 residues. The CDR3 loop is CSARDQLAGVEQFF. The DNA of the CDR3 is TGCAGTGCTAGAGATCAGCTAGCGGGGGTAGAGCAGTTCTTC.

This sequence joins TRBV12-3 or TRBV12-4 and TRBJ1-1; 7 nucleotides match TRBD1. The V gene end was trimmed by 3 bases and the J gene end by 5 bases; junction bases not matched to a gene: 9. The CDR3 has 15 amino acids. This chain's CDR3 is CASSFVTGAGTEAFF. CDR3 bases: TGTGCCAGCAGTTTTGTCACAGGGGCAGGGACTGAAGCTTTCTTT.

This clonotype was counted a few times. The rearrangement joins TRBV28 to TRBJ2-7, with no clear D. CDR1 and CDR2 (germline): MDHEN, SYDVKM. CDR3 length equals 13 residues. V lost 6 bases to trimming and J lost 6 bases, with 15 bases between them. The CDR3 loop reads CASSQPPQLEQYF. The DNA of the CDR3 is TGTGCCAGCAGCCAGCCCCCCCAGCTCGAGCAGTACTTC. Drawing the rest from reference TRBV28 and TRBJ2-7, the complete variable domain is DVKVTQSSRYLVKRTGEKVFLECVQDMDHENMFWYRQDPGLGLRLIYFSYDVKMKEKGDIPEGYSVSREKKERFSLILESASTNQTSMYLCASSQPPQLEQYFGPGTRLTVT.

The chain links TRBV7-8 to TRBJ1-3, with TRBD1 identical over 7 bases. The CDR3 runs to 15 residues. The trim removed 2 bases at V and 0 bases at J, leaving 1 base unmatched. Germline V gene data show CDR1 as SGHVS and CDR2 as FQNEAQ. The CDR3, as DNA: TGTGCCAGCAGCTTATACAGGGGCTCTGGAAACACCATATATTTT. Translated: CASSLYRGSGNTIYF.

The chain carries TRBV12-3 or TRBV12-4 and TRBJ1-5, with a tentative D call TRBD1 (5 bases). The CDR3 runs 14 residues. V was clipped by 5 bases and J by 7 bases, with 15 bases between them. This chain's CDR3 is CASSPQGGVQPQHF. CDR3 sequence (DNA): TGTGCCAGCAGTCCCCAGGGAGGGGTCCAGCCCCAGCATTTT.

This chain links TRBV4-3 with TRBJ2-3; 7 bases fit TRBD2. This CDR3 comprises 17 residues. The germline CDR1 and CDR2 sequences are LGHNA and YSLEER. V was clipped by 1 base and J by 5 bases; unmatched bases: 12. The CDR3 is CASSQGPRAGVGDTQYF. In DNA form, the CDR3 reads TGCGCCAGCAGCCAAGGCCCTCGGGCGGGGGTGGGAGATACGCAGTATTTT.

This chain links TRBV29-1 with TRBJ1-1, with D hard to call. V was pared by 4 bases and J by 3 bases, with 12 bases between. The length of the CDR3 is 13 residues. Germline V gene lookup returns CDR1 SQVTM and CDR2 ANQGSEA. CDR3 sequence reads: CSVGGRTDTEAFF. CDR3 nucleotide sequence: TGCAGCGTTGGGGGTAGGACGGACACTGAAGCTTTCTTT.